This section outlines one TCR beta chain sequence together with its context. Random hexamers were used to reverse transcribe the RNA input (roughly 0.5 to 1 ug). Amplification of TCR beta CDR3 across 54 Vbeta and 13 Jbeta was performed with immunoSEQ multiplex PCR. TCRdb independently ran MiXCR on the immunoSEQ multiplex PCR reads; one entry per CDR3 protein. This sample has some 190,000 distinct CDR3 sequences, with roughly 92% found just once. This specimen comes from a study of CD8 T cells in Susac syndrome. Peripheral blood CD8+ and CD4+ T cells were profiled by TCR beta sequencing. In contrast to the negatively isolated CD8+ and CD4+ T cells, TEMRA cells were FACS-enriched. The CDR3 runs to 13 residues. Germline lookup yields CDR1 LNHNV and CDR2 YYDKDF (reference sequence). V gave up 0 bases and J gave up 7 bases, with 8 bases separating them.

The clonotype originates from a human donor in good health. The specimen was CD4+ T cells from PBMCs. This rearrangement joins TRBV15 to TRBJ2-3; D is unresolved. The CDR3 here is CATSRDLGNTQYF. DNA of the CDR3: TGTGCCACCAGCAGAGATCTGGGGAATACGCAGTATTTT.